Each of the 26 T cell receptor beta chains below was sequenced from the same sample in a study of naive and memory T cell subsets (TCRdb year 2017). Libraries were prepared through 5' RACE. Sequencing took place on an Illumina MiSeq. The ligated cDNA was amplified in four rounds of PCR with nested alpha and beta constant region primers together with the SP2 primer. In TCRdb, the public reads were trimmed at Q25 with fastp and aligned with MiXCR, with productive beta chains retained. Each entry is one CDR3 protein sequence, shown with its most common DNA and genes. The sample contains approximately 30,000 distinct CDR3 sequences, 16% of them found a single time. Of the sample, about 2.4% is held by the ten largest clones. The study described a robust, sensitive protocol for amplifying, sequencing and analyzing TCRs, using 3' ligation of a UMI-containing oligonucleotide to TCR cDNA. The receptor source for this set is a female donor in good health.

This clonotype showed up many times. This chain joins TRBV20-1 and TRBJ1-2; TRBD1 aligns across 8 bases. Trimming removed 3 bases from V and 3 bases from J; junction bases left unmatched: 6. CDR1 DFQATT and CDR2 SNEGSKA come from the germline V gene (reference sequence). This CDR3 has 14 amino acids. The CDR3 DNA follows: TGCAGTGCTAGGCGCCGGGACAGGTACTATGGCTACACCTTC. Residues: CSARRRDRYYGYTF.

The table lists this clonotype with a few counts. This chain joins TRBV20-1 and TRBJ2-5; the match to TRBD2 covers 8 bases. The CDR3 consists of 13 residues. Germline V CDR1 and CDR2: DFQATT, SNEGSKA (reference sequence). V was clipped by 2 bases and J by 5 bases; unmatched bases: 4. CDR3 loop: CSARPGGGETQYF. The CDR3, as DNA: TGCAGTGCTAGACCGGGGGGGGGGGAGACCCAGTACTTC.

In its sample, this clonotype was seen many times. The rearrangement uses TRBV5-1 and TRBJ2-5; 7 bases fit TRBD1. This CDR3 is 14 amino acids long. Germline V CDR1 and CDR2: SGHRS, YFSETQ. Unmatched junction bases numbered 4, after V lost 3 bases and J lost 2 bases. CDR3 nucleotides: TGCGCCAGCAGCTGGGGGACAGTTCAAGAGACCCAGTACTTC. This encodes CASSWGTVQETQYF.

Only a few counts were recorded for this clonotype. This chain uses TRBV6-5 with TRBJ2-3, with D perhaps given as TRBD1 or TRBD2 (5 bases each). The germline gives CDR1 MNHEY, CDR2 SVGAGI. The CDR3 sequence is 15 residues long. V was cut by 7 bases and J by 4 bases, with 18 bases left in between. The DNA of the CDR3 is TGTGCCAGCAAGGGTGGGACCCGGGATTCAGATACGCAGTATTTT. It translates to CASKGGTRDSDTQYF.

This chain joins TRBV9 and TRBJ2-3; D may be TRBD1 (6 bases). Trimming removed 4 bases from V and 0 bases from J, with 12 bases in between. CDR3 length: 15 amino acids. Germline lookup yields CDR1 SGDLS and CDR2 YYNGEE. In DNA form, the CDR3 reads TGTGCCAGCAGCCCTAGACAGGAGAGCACAGATACGCAGTATTTT. Translating it yields CASSPRQESTDTQYF.

This clonotype was detected many times. The V call is TRBV19, the J call TRBJ2-2; no definite D call. CDR3 length equals 11 residues. V lost 7 bases, J lost 4 bases, and 4 bases lay in between. Germline lookup yields CDR1 LNHDA and CDR2 SQIVND (reference sequence). The CDR3 DNA is TGTGCCAGTACACGCACCGGGGAGCTGTTTTTT. Its translation: CASTRTGELFF.

This clonotype was seen repeatedly, ten times or more. This chain connects TRBV29-1 to TRBJ2-1, with 7 bases identical to TRBD1. The V segment lost 6 bases and the J segment 2 bases; nucleotides outside the gene matches: 7. This CDR3 contains 14 residues. Germline V gene sequence: CDR1 SQVTM, CDR2 ANQGSEA. CDR3 nucleotides: TGCAGCGTAAGACAGGGATCCACCTACAATGAGCAGTTCTTC. Protein product: CSVRQGSTYNEQFF.

This clonotype was recorded a few times. The rearrangement joins TRBV6-5 to TRBJ2-5; 9 bases map to TRBD1. CDR1 is MNHEY and CDR2 is SVGAGI in the germline V gene. V lost 6 bases, J lost 5 bases, and 10 bases stayed unmatched. The CDR3 sequence is 15 residues long. In DNA, the CDR3 is TGTGCCAGCAGCCCCAACAGGGGGCAGGGGGAGACCCAGTACTTC. This gives the protein CASSPNRGQGETQYF.

In its sample, this clonotype was seen many times. CDR3 region: CASKRTGAGTEAFF. The CDR3 region has the DNA TGTGCCAGCAAGAGGACAGGAGCAGGCACTGAAGCTTTCTTT. This sequence joins TRBV6-5 and TRBJ1-1, with 7 bases fitting TRBD1. The CDR3 totals 14 residues. The germline CDR1 and CDR2 sequences are MNHEY and SVGAGI. V dropped 7 bases and J dropped 4; count of bases not matched to a gene: 9.

In its sample, this clonotype was seen a few times. The CDR3 loop reads CAISESRGGRGNQPQHF. CDR3 in DNA: TGTGCCATCAGTGAGTCCCGTGGGGGCAGGGGCAATCAGCCCCAGCATTTT. The V and J genes are TRBV10-3 and TRBJ1-5; tentatively, D is TRBD1 (6 bases). V was cut by 0 bases and J by 2 bases, with 14 bases left in between. Germline lookup yields CDR1 ENHRY and CDR2 SYGVKD. This CDR3 comprises 17 residues.

This clonotype appeared a few times. The rearrangement joins TRBV6-5 to TRBJ2-7; TRBD1 aligns across 8 bases. Germline V CDR1 and CDR2: MNHEY, SVGAGI. The CDR3 is made up of 15 amino acids. Trimming removed 2 bases from V and 2 bases from J; junction bases left unmatched: 5. The CDR3 region has the DNA TGTGCCAGCAGTTACGTACAGGGGGGTCCCTACGAGCAGTACTTC. Translated, it gives CASSYVQGGPYEQYF.

The table lists this clonotype with many counts. The J gene is TRBJ2-7, the V gene TRBV11-2, with 7 bases identical to TRBD1. The CDR3 loop spans 13 amino acids. V gave up 0 bases and J gave up 6 bases; unmatched junction bases: 2. CDR1 is SGHAT and CDR2 is FQNNGV in the germline V gene. This CDR3 is CASSLEQGSEQYF. The CDR3 DNA reads TGTGCCAGCAGCTTAGAACAGGGGAGCGAGCAGTACTTC.

This clonotype has at least ten counts. CDR3 sequence (DNA): TGTGCCAGCAGTCCACAGGGGACAGGGGGCAATGAGCAGTTCTTC. Translation gives CASSPQGTGGNEQFF. This rearrangement joins TRBV6-4 to TRBJ2-1, with TRBD1 identical over 11 bases. V gave up 5 bases and J gave up 6 bases; unmatched junction bases: 6. The CDR3 runs 15 residues. Germline V gene sequence: CDR1 MRHNA, CDR2 SNTAGT.

This rearrangement joins TRBV29-1 to TRBJ1-4; 9 bases agree with TRBD1. With 7 bases clipped from V and 3 bases from J, the junction kept 3 bases outside the gene matches. In germline, CDR1 is SQVTM, CDR2 ANQGSEA. The CDR3 is 13 residues long. CDR3 in DNA: TGCAGCGCCAGGGACAGGGCTAATGAAAAACTGTTTTTT. This sequence encodes CSARDRANEKLFF.

This clonotype was recorded many times. V and J are TRBV29-1 and TRBJ1-1, with 8 bases lining up with TRBD1. With 6 bases clipped from V and 0 bases from J, the junction kept 6 bases outside the gene matches. This CDR3 spans 14 amino acids. CDR1 and CDR2 (germline): SQVTM, ANQGSEA. The chain's CDR3 is CSVQYRGMNTEAFF. CDR3 in DNA: TGCAGCGTCCAATACAGGGGGATGAACACTGAAGCTTTCTTT.

This rearrangement joins TRBV20-1 to TRBJ1-1; TRBD1 aligns across 12 bases. After removal of 3 bases from V and 5 bases from J, the junction contained 7 bases not matched to a gene. From germline, CDR1 is DFQATT and CDR2 SNEGSKA (reference sequence). The CDR3 sequence is 15 residues long. The CDR3 sequence: CSARLPGQGATEAFF. The CDR3 DNA follows: TGCAGTGCTAGGCTGCCGGGACAGGGGGCTACTGAAGCTTTCTTT.

This clonotype was picked up many times. The chain uses TRBV29-1 and TRBJ2-7, with TRBD2 as a possible D gene (5 bases). CDR3 length: 16 amino acids. CDR1 and CDR2 from the germline V gene are SQVTM and ANQGSEA. V was clipped by 1 base and J by 1 base, with 17 bases between them. This chain's CDR3 is CSVEVPGRGKSYEQYF. The DNA for the CDR3 is TGCAGCGTTGAAGTTCCGGGGAGAGGAAAATCCTACGAGCAGTACTTC.

The gene calls are TRBV5-5 and TRBJ1-1; perhaps TRBD1 as D (5 bases). V dropped 4 bases and J dropped 4 bases, with 14 bases sitting between them. The CDR3 runs to 14 residues. The germline V gene encodes CDR1 SGHKS and CDR2 YYEKEE (reference sequence). The CDR3 reads CASSEGRGVTEAFF. The CDR3 region has the DNA TGTGCCAGCAGCGAAGGACGAGGGGTCACTGAAGCTTTCTTT.

The V and J genes are TRBV6-5 and TRBJ2-2; TRBD1 or TRBD2 may be the D gene (5 bases each). The CDR3 sequence is 14 residues long. Germline-derived CDR1 and CDR2 are MNHEY and SVGAGI. V was cut by 6 bases and J by 5 bases, with 13 bases left in between. CDR3: CASRQGRTTGELFF. In nucleotides, the CDR3 is TGTGCCAGCAGGCAGGGACGTACTACCGGGGAGCTGTTTTTT.

This clonotype was observed at least ten times. The rearrangement links TRBV5-4 to TRBJ2-3; D uncertain. Germline V gene lookup returns CDR1 SGHNT and CDR2 YYREEE (reference sequence). The CDR3 has 16 residues. Trimming cost V 3 bases and J 1 base, with 15 bases left between them. The chain's CDR3 is CASSSPAQFGTDTQYF. The CDR3 DNA follows: TGTGCCAGCAGCTCGCCGGCCCAATTCGGCACAGATACGCAGTATTTT.

This clonotype has at least ten counts. The chain recombines TRBV20-1 with TRBJ2-2, with D perhaps TRBD2 (5 bases). V was shortened by 2 bases and J by 6 bases, with 16 bases between the two germline ends. Germline V gene data show CDR1 as DFQATT and CDR2 as SNEGSKA (reference sequence). This CDR3 is built from 15 residues. The CDR3: CSARPGEGRSGELFF. DNA for the CDR3: TGCAGTGCTAGACCCGGAGAGGGCCGTTCCGGGGAGCTGTTTTTT.

The chain uses TRBV9 and TRBJ1-1; D gene uncertain. The germline V gene encodes CDR1 SGDLS and CDR2 YYNGEE. The CDR3 runs 12 residues. V gave up 3 bases and J gave up 1 base, with 4 bases separating them. DNA for the CDR3: TGTGCCAGCAGCGGCAGGAACACTGAAGCTTTCTTT. Protein: CASSGRNTEAFF.

This clonotype has only a few counts. The J gene is TRBJ2-3, the V gene TRBV3-1; 8 bases map to TRBD2. The V gene's germline CDR1 is LGHDT and CDR2 YNNKEL (reference sequence). Trimming removed 4 bases from V and 0 bases from J; junction bases left unmatched: 6. The CDR3 spans 16 residues. The CDR3 DNA is TGTGCCAGCAGCCGCGAAGCGGGGGCCAGCACAGATACGCAGTATTTT. Protein: CASSREAGASTDTQYF.

This clonotype showed up many times. The chain carries TRBV6-6 and TRBJ2-5; 8 bases fit TRBD1. Germline CDR1 and CDR2: MNHNY and SVGAGI (reference sequence). The CDR3 length is 18 residues. V shed 2 bases, J shed 2 bases, and the junction held 13 bases outside the gene matches. The CDR3 coding sequence is TGTGCCAGCAGTTACCCCAGACAGGGGTTCGGTGTTCAAGAGACCCAGTACTTC. Its protein is CASSYPRQGFGVQETQYF.

By frequency in the sample, this clonotype is medium-sized. This chain's CDR3 is CASSPTTGRHYGYTF. CDR3 sequence (DNA): TGTGCCAGCAGCCCGACGACGGGACGGCACTATGGCTACACCTTC. This rearrangement joins TRBV6-5 to TRBJ1-2, with D perhaps matching TRBD1 (5 bases). V lost 6 bases and J lost 3, with 17 bases in between. The CDR3 loop spans 15 amino acids. The germline V gene has CDR1 MNHEY and CDR2 SVGAGI.

This chain connects TRBV12-3 or TRBV12-4 to TRBJ2-3; 10 bases fit TRBD1. The V segment lost 6 bases and the J segment 4 bases; nucleotides outside the gene matches: 13. This CDR3 spans 17 amino acids. CDR3 sequence reads: CASRRTAGTGAPDTQYF. Written as DNA, the CDR3 is TGTGCCAGCAGACGAACCGCCGGGACAGGGGCCCCAGATACGCAGTATTTT.